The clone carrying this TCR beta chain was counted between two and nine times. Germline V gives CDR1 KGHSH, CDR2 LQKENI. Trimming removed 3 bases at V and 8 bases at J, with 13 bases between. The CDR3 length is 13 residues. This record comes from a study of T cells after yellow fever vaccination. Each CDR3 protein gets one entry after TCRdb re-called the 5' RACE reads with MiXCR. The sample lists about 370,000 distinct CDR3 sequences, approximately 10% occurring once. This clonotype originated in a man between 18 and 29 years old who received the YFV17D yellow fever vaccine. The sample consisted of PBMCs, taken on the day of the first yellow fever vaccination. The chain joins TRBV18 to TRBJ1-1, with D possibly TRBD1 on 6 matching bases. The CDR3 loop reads CASSPREQGEAFF. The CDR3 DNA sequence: TGTGCCAGCTCACCCCGAGAACAGGGAGAAGCTTTCTTT.